This is a list of T cell receptor beta chains from one sample in a study of blood T cell repertoires in COVID-19. Method: immunoSEQ multiplex PCR; TCRdb's copy keeps in-frame clones and lacks some. The data contain under 100,000 clones, more than 65% of them singletons. Sequencing used peripheral blood. These receptors all stem from a woman of 80 years or more with active or convalescent COVID-19. CDR3s include the opening cysteine and the closing phenylalanine or tryptophan. A D gene is named only where the DNA matches it firmly. Size values are once, few and many counts, or a class for expanded clones, and some rows have none.

D: .; J: TRBJ1-3; V: TRBV19; size: .; CDR3: CASRMDNSGNTIYF; DNA: TGTGCCAGTAGAATGGACAACTCTGGAAACACCATATATTTT
D: .; J: TRBJ2-3; V: TRBV7-2; size: .; CDR3: CASSPRGTVLNTDTQYF; DNA: TGTGCCAGCAGCCCCCGCGGGACTGTTCTTAACACAGATACGCAGTATTTT
D: .; J: TRBJ1-2; V: TRBV6-5; size: once; CDR3: CASTLDNREGGGYTF; DNA: TGTGCCAGCACTCTAGACAACAGGGAAGGAGGAGGCTACACCTTC
D: TRBD1; J: TRBJ1-2; V: TRBV4-3; size: .; CDR3: CASSQGTGGTYGYTF; DNA: TGCGCCAGCAGCCAGGGGACAGGGGGAACCTATGGCTACACCTTC
D: TRBD1; J: TRBJ1-5; V: TRBV30; size: .; CDR3: CAWEGQGSNQPQHF; DNA: TGTGCCTGGGAGGGACAGGGCAGCAATCAGCCCCAGCATTTT
D: .; J: TRBJ1-1; V: TRBV7-6; size: .; CDR3: CASSIGGINTEAFF; DNA: TGTGCCAGCAGCATAGGAGGGATTAACACTGAAGCTTTCTTT
D: .; J: TRBJ1-1; V: TRBV4-3; size: once; CDR3: CASSQDGGPTEAFF; DNA: TGCGCCAGCAGCCAAGATGGAGGACCCACTGAAGCTTTCTTT
D: .; J: TRBJ1-5; V: TRBV7-8; size: few; CDR3: CASSSTVNYQPQHF; DNA: TGTGCCAGCAGCTCTACCGTCAACTATCAGCCCCAGCATTTT
D: .; J: TRBJ1-2; V: TRBV28; size: .; CDR3: CASRQGQYGYTF; DNA: TGTGCCAGCAGACAAGGACAGTATGGCTACACCTTC
D: .; J: TRBJ1-3; V: TRBV6-6; size: .; CDR3: CASRTGAGNTIYF; DNA: TGTGCCAGCAGGACGGGGGCTGGAAACACCATATATTTT
D: TRBD1; J: TRBJ1-5; V: TRBV4-1; size: .; CDR3: CASSQEQGGSQPQHF; DNA: TGCGCCAGCAGCCAAGAACAGGGGGGGAGTCAGCCCCAGCATTTT
D: .; J: TRBJ2-1; V: TRBV19; size: .; CDR3: CASSIFRRGEQFF; DNA: TGTGCCAGTAGTATCTTTAGGAGGGGCGAGCAGTTCTTC
D: .; J: TRBJ1-1; V: TRBV7-9; size: .; CDR3: CASSPSGGVTEAFF; DNA: TGTGCCAGCAGCCCTTCGGGAGGCGTCACTGAAGCTTTCTTT
D: TRBD1; J: TRBJ1-2; V: TRBV19; size: .; CDR3: CASRKDRARGYTF; DNA: TGTGCCAGTAGAAAGGACAGGGCCCGTGGCTACACCTTC
D: .; J: TRBJ1-1; V: TRBV10-3; size: .; CDR3: CAIRPTLGDTEAFF; DNA: TGTGCCATCAGACCGACCTTAGGGGACACTGAAGCTTTCTTT
D: TRBD2; J: TRBJ2-1; V: TRBV5-4; size: .; CDR3: CATPAGESHEQFF; DNA: TGTGCCACCCCCGCGGGGGAAAGTCATGAGCAGTTCTTC